The rows below give T cell receptor beta chains drawn from one sample of a study of T cells after yellow fever vaccination. TCRdb independently ran MiXCR on the 5' RACE reads; one entry per CDR3 protein. The sample consists of 500,000 to 650,000 distinct CDR3 sequences, 9% to 15% of them appearing once. Sequences were derived from PBMCs, sampled on the day of the yellow fever booster vaccination. All receptors come from a man under 40 who received the YFV17D yellow fever vaccine. CDR3s include the opening cysteine and the closing phenylalanine or tryptophan. D genes are given only for firm matches. Clone size is not always given. Where it is, it says once, few, many or a class for expanded clones.

D	V	size	J	DNA	CDR3
TRBD2	TRBV27	NA	TRBJ2-1	TGTGCCAGCAGTTTAAGGCGGGGACTAGCGCAAGACAATGAGCAGTTCTTC	CASSLRRGLAQDNEQFF
NA	TRBV30	NA	TRBJ1-6	TGTGCCTGGAGTGTACGAAGCGGGAATTCACCCCTCCACTTT	CAWSVRSGNSPLHF
TRBD2	TRBV7-2	NA	TRBJ2-1	TGTGCCAGCAGCTTAGACGCTAGCGGGATGGCATCCTACAATGAGCAGTTCTTC	CASSLDASGMASYNEQFF
NA	TRBV25-1	few	TRBJ2-7	TGTGCCAGCAGTGAATCCACAGGTTTAAGCGACGAGCAGTACTTC	CASSESTGLSDEQYF
NA	TRBV2	NA	TRBJ2-7	TGTGCCAGCAGTGGCCCCGGAACTAGTCTCTACGAGCAGTACTTC	CASSGPGTSLYEQYF
NA	TRBV10-3	NA	TRBJ2-3	TGTGCCACCAATAGCGGAAGCACAGATACGCAGTATTTT	CATNSGSTDTQYF
NA	TRBV7-9	few	TRBJ2-3	TGTGCCAGCAGGGAACTCGGGGCGGGCACAGATACGCAGTATTTT	CASRELGAGTDTQYF
NA	TRBV20-1	few	TRBJ2-4	TGCAGTGCGCGGACTGTAGCCAAAAACATTCAGTACTTC	CSARTVAKNIQYF
NA	TRBV11-2	NA	TRBJ2-1	TGTGCCATCATGCAGATGGGTAGGGCCTACAATGAGCAGTTCTTC	CAIMQMGRAYNEQFF
NA	TRBV19	few	TRBJ2-3	TGTGCCAGTAGCCCCGGTAGGTCGGATACGCAGTATTTT	CASSPGRSDTQYF
NA	TRBV7-9	few	TRBJ1-1	TGTGCCAGCAGCCTTCCGAAGGCTGAAGCTTTCTTT	CASSLPKAEAFF
TRBD1	TRBV4-3	many	TRBJ2-3	TGCGCCAGCAGCCAAGATCCGGGACAGGGGGGGCCAGATACGCAGTATTTT	CASSQDPGQGGPDTQYF
NA	TRBV20-1	few	TRBJ1-5	TGCAGTGCAACTCCGGGACGGAGCAATCAGCCCCAGCATTTT	CSATPGRSNQPQHF
NA	TRBV20-1	NA	TRBJ2-5	TGCAGTGCTAGAGATATGAGGGCCCTAGAGACCCAGTACTTC	CSARDMRALETQYF
TRBD2	TRBV30	NA	TRBJ2-7	TGTGCCTGGAGCATACTAGCGGGAGGGCAAAACGAGCAGTACTTC	CAWSILAGGQNEQYF
TRBD2	TRBV12-3/TRBV12-4	few	TRBJ2-3	TGTGCCAGCAGTGTAGGTCTAGCGGGACAAATGCAGTATTTT	CASSVGLAGQMQYF
TRBD1	TRBV24-1	NA	TRBJ2-5	TGTGCCACCGGAACAGGGGCGGGTGAGACCCAGTACTTC	CATGTGAGETQYF
TRBD2	TRBV5-6	few	TRBJ2-1	TGTGCCAGCAGCCTCGGACTAGCGTGGAATGAGCAGTTCTTC	CASSLGLAWNEQFF
NA	TRBV19	NA	TRBJ2-1	TGTGCCAGTAGTATCTCCACCGGGGACAATGAGCAGTTCTTC	CASSISTGDNEQFF
TRBD1	TRBV18	NA	TRBJ2-1	TGTGCCAGCTCTCCGGGACAGGGGGCGAAGCAGTTCTTC	CASSPGQGAKQFF
NA	TRBV5-1	NA	TRBJ2-1	TGCGCCAGCAGCTTGTGGGACCTTTTTGATGAGCAGTTCTTC	CASSLWDLFDEQFF
TRBD2	TRBV5-1	NA	TRBJ2-7	TGCGCCAGCAGCCGGCCCCCGACTAGCGGCCACTCCTACGAGCAGTACTTC	CASSRPPTSGHSYEQYF
TRBD1	TRBV29-1	NA	TRBJ2-3	TGCAGCGTTGAAGATGACAGGGCTGGCACAGATACGCAGTATTTT	CSVEDDRAGTDTQYF
NA	TRBV7-9	NA	TRBJ1-1	TGTGCCAGCAGCCAAAATGATGGCGCTTTCTTT	CASSQNDGAFF
TRBD2	TRBV29-1	NA	TRBJ2-1	TGCAGCGTTGAGGGTTCCATAGGAGCGGGAGAGTGGTACAATGAGCAGTTCTTC	CSVEGSIGAGEWYNEQFF
TRBD2	TRBV6-1	many	TRBJ2-2	TGTGCCAGCAGTCCCCCCCGAAGCGGGAGGGCCGCGGGGGAGCTGTTTTTT	CASSPPRSGRAAGELFF
TRBD1	TRBV7-8	few	TRBJ2-7	TGTGCCAGCAGCTCCGGACAGGGTCCGTACTTC	CASSSGQGPYF
TRBD2	TRBV9	few	TRBJ2-7	TGTGCCAGCAGCGTAGGTACTAGCGGGATCCACGAGCAGTACTTC	CASSVGTSGIHEQYF